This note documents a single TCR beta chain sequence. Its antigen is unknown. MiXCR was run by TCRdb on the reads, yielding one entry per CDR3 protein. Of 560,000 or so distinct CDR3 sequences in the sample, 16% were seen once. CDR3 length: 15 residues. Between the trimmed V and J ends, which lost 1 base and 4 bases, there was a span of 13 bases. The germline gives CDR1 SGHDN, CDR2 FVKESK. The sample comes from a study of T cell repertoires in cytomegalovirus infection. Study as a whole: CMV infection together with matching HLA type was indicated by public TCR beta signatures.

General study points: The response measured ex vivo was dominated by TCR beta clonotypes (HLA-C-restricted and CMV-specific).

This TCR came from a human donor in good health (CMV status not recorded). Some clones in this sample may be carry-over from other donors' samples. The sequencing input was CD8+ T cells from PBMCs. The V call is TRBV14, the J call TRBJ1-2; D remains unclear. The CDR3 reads CASSQVSGGPYGYTF. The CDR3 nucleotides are TGTGCCAGCAGCCAAGTTTCGGGCGGTCCCTATGGCTACACCTTC.